This T cell receptor (beta chain) came from a study of memory CD4+ T cells and cytomegalovirus serostatus. Whole-study results and caveats: CD4+ memory repertoires contained 67 of 164 reported CMV TCRbeta sequences.

Sequencing was performed with immunoSEQ multiplex PCR; in TCRdb, only in-frame clones are kept and a portion is missing. The sample has some 57,000 clones, around 85% seen once. This clone was recorded only once. Its antigen is as yet unknown. The sort gate was single viable CD3+CD4+CD8-CD45RO+ cells for memory CD4+ T cells. Trimming pared 5 bases from V and 1 base from J, leaving 8 bases between. The germline gives CDR1 SGHVS, CDR2 FNYEAQ. The CDR3 loop spans 13 amino acids. The source material was memory CD4+ T cells from blood. The sequence was collected from an adult in good health and CMV-seronegative. The chain employs TRBV7-6 and TRBJ1-1; D not resolved. This CDR3 is CASSQGRNTEAFF. The CDR3 coding sequence is TGTGCCAGCAGCCAAGGGCGGAACACTGAAGCTTTCTTT.